A selection of T cell receptor beta chains follows, all from one sample in a study of T cell repertoires in cytomegalovirus infection. Each CDR3 protein gets one entry after TCRdb re-called the reads with MiXCR. The sample includes 900,000 to 950,000 distinct CDR3 sequences, less than 35% of them seen just once. Their antigens are not known. This specimen was cultured CD8+ T cells from PBMCs, taken from culture after CMV antigen stimulation. All receptors come from a human donor in good health (CMV status not recorded). Some clones in this sample may be carry-over from other donors' samples. Each CDR3 is given with its conserved first and last residue. The D gene is left open where the match is weak. A clone size is listed for some rows: how often the clone was seen (once, few, many), or a class if it is expanded.

clone_size,d_call,v_call,j_call,cdr3_aa,cdr3_nt
few,-,TRBV15,TRBJ2-7,CATGDTSSYEQYF,TGTGCCACAGGGGACACCAGCTCCTACGAGCAGTACTTC
many,-,TRBV12-3/TRBV12-4,TRBJ1-3,CASNPLGVSGNTIYF,TGTGCCAGCAACCCCTTGGGGGTCTCTGGAAACACCATATATTTT
many,TRBD1,TRBV7-3,TRBJ1-1,CASSSSGTDYTEAFF,TGTGCCAGCAGCTCCTCCGGGACAGACTACACTGAAGCTTTCTTT
few,-,TRBV4-1,TRBJ1-1,CASSQDPDSPTEAFF,TGCGCCAGCAGCCAAGATCCCGACTCACCAACTGAAGCTTTCTTT
few,-,TRBV29-1,TRBJ2-5,CSVGRLTRQETQYF,TGCAGCGTCGGACGACTTACACGACAAGAGACCCAGTACTTC
-,-,TRBV18,TRBJ2-5,CASSAKPQKRPAGETQYF,TGTGCCAGCTCAGCGAAACCCCAAAAGCGACCGGCGGGGGAGACCCAGTACTTC
many,-,TRBV7-8,TRBJ1-2,CASKAGAREDYGYTF,TGTGCCAGCAAGGCAGGGGCTCGTGAGGACTATGGCTACACCTTC
few,TRBD2,TRBV5-8,TRBJ2-3,CASSLTGTTGTDTQYF,TGTGCCAGCAGCCTGACCGGGACTACCGGCACAGATACGCAGTATTTT
-,TRBD1,TRBV6-5,TRBJ1-2,CASHGQGSLGGYTF,TGTGCCAGCCATGGACAGGGGTCTCTTGGTGGCTACACCTTC
-,-,TRBV20-1,TRBJ2-5,CSAPGQYQETQYF,TGCAGTGCCCCCGGTCAGTACCAAGAGACCCAGTACTTC
-,-,TRBV5-4,TRBJ2-3,CASIPGEQQPDTQYF,TGTGCCAGCATCCCGGGGGAGCAGCAACCAGATACGCAGTATTTT
-,-,TRBV7-6,TRBJ1-4,CASSLEGGTEKLFF,TGTGCCAGCAGCTTAGAAGGGGGTACGGAAAAACTGTTTTTT
-,-,TRBV6-4,TRBJ2-1,CANSDSPSGRSEQFF,TGTGCCAACAGTGACTCACCTTCCGGGAGATCCGAGCAGTTCTTC
few,TRBD1,TRBV14,TRBJ1-2,CASSFRTGGANGYTF,TGTGCCAGCAGCTTTCGGACAGGGGGCGCGAATGGCTACACCTTC
many,TRBD2,TRBV7-2,TRBJ2-1,CASSLWGGSGGYNEQFF,TGTGCCAGCAGCTTATGGGGGGGTAGCGGGGGCTACAATGAGCAGTTCTTC
-,-,TRBV7-2,TRBJ1-1,CASSFWGETEAFF,TGTGCCAGCAGCTTCTGGGGTGAGACTGAAGCTTTCTTT
few,-,TRBV4-2,TRBJ1-6,CASSQVYRASSPLHF,TGTGCCAGCAGCCAAGTTTACAGGGCAAGTTCACCCCTCCACTTT
many,-,TRBV2,TRBJ1-1,CASRFRAGENTEAFF,TGTGCCAGCAGATTCCGTGCCGGGGAGAACACTGAAGCTTTCTTT
-,-,TRBV4-1,TRBJ1-6,CASSRTTEGNSPLHF,TGCGCCAGCAGCCGAACGACGGAGGGAAATTCACCCCTCCACTTT
-,-,TRBV12-3/TRBV12-4,TRBJ2-1,CASRSTDIYNEQFF,TGTGCCAGCAGATCAACGGACATATACAATGAGCAGTTCTTC
-,-,TRBV27,TRBJ1-1,CASSLSIAAEAFF,TGTGCCAGCAGTTTATCCATAGCAGCAGAAGCTTTCTTT
-,-,TRBV4-3,TRBJ2-3,CASSQDQDPTDTQYF,TGCGCCAGCAGCCAAGATCAGGACCCCACAGATACGCAGTATTTT
-,-,TRBV19,TRBJ1-2,CASTMRASLNGGYTF,TGTGCCAGTACTATGCGGGCCTCTCTTAACGGTGGCTACACCTTC
-,-,TRBV28,TRBJ2-1,CASFRAGVHEQFF,TGTGCCAGCTTCCGGGCAGGGGTCCATGAGCAGTTCTTC
-,-,TRBV29-1,TRBJ1-1,CSVNGQGMVAFF,TGCAGCGTGAACGGGCAGGGGATGGTAGCTTTCTTT
-,-,TRBV27,TRBJ1-2,CASSLTGTMDPYGYTF,TGTGCCAGCAGTTTAACCGGAACGATGGACCCCTATGGCTACACCTTC
-,-,TRBV24-1,TRBJ2-2,CASAAGYTGELFF,TGTGCCTCCGCTGCGGGTTATACCGGGGAGCTGTTTTTT
few,-,TRBV11-2,TRBJ2-1,CASSFSPGAPRAYNEQFF,TGTGCCAGCAGTTTTTCCCCCGGGGCCCCTAGGGCCTACAATGAGCAGTTCTTC
few,-,TRBV9,TRBJ1-2,CASSVDDRNYGYTF,TGTGCCAGCAGCGTAGATGATAGGAACTATGGCTACACCTTC